The 11 T cell receptor beta chains in this list originate from one sample, sequenced in a study of blood T cell repertoires in COVID-19. Produced via immunoSEQ multiplex PCR; TCRdb's table is partial and in-frame only. The table includes about 98,000 clones, 70% to 85% detected once. Sequencing used peripheral blood. These TCRs come from a man between 65 and 85 years old with active or convalescent COVID-19.

The V call is TRBV2, the J call TRBJ2-3, with 13 bases lining up with TRBD2. The CDR3 consists of 15 residues. Germline loops: CDR1 SNHLY, CDR2 FYNNEI. Unmatched junction bases numbered 3, after V lost 7 bases and J lost 2 bases. CDR3 amino acids: CASMGLAGYTDTQYF. The CDR3 coding sequence is TGTGCCAGCATGGGACTAGCGGGGTACACAGATACGCAGTATTTT.

V usage is TRBV27 and J usage is TRBJ2-7, with 11 bases aligning to TRBD2. The CDR3 covers 17 residues. CDR1 MNHEY and CDR2 SMNVEV come from the germline V gene (reference sequence). Trimming at V came to 4 bases and at J to 3 bases, leaving 11 bases not matched to a gene. CDR3 sequence: CASSSIPYSGGGYEQYF. The CDR3 DNA reads as TGTGCCAGCAGTTCAATCCCCTATAGCGGGGGGGGCTACGAGCAGTACTTC.

The gene calls are TRBV4-1 and TRBJ1-2; TRBD1 matches 8 bases. CDR1 is MGHRA, CDR2 YSYEKL, per germline. J lost 8 bases, V lost 1 base, and 6 bases had no gene match. The CDR3 spans 14 residues. The CDR3 sequence is CASSQAQGARGYTF. The CDR3 region has the DNA TGCGCCAGCAGCCAAGCTCAGGGGGCGCGGGGCTACACCTTC.

About this clone itself: Other DNA sequences within the sample encode an identical CDR3. V and J are TRBV5-1 and TRBJ2-2, with 8 bases aligning to TRBD2. CDR1 is SGHRS, CDR2 YFSETQ, per germline. The CDR3 runs 15 residues. Unmatched junction bases numbered 8, after V lost 7 bases and J lost 3 bases. DNA of the CDR3: TGCGCCAGCTCCCTTGCGGGGGGCGACACCGGGGAGCTGTTTTTT. It is translated as CASSLAGGDTGELFF.

The chain is built from TRBV11-2 and TRBJ1-5; weak D call: TRBD1 (6 bases). The germline gives CDR1 SGHAT, CDR2 FQNNGV. V dropped 1 base and J dropped 4 bases, with 11 bases sitting between them. This CDR3 comprises 15 residues. In DNA, the CDR3 is TGTGCCAGCAGCTTAGGGGGAGGGGGAAATCAGCCCCAGCATTTT. It specifies CASSLGGGGNQPQHF. Filled out from reference TRBV11-2 and TRBJ1-5, the complete variable domain reads EAGVAQSPRYKIIEKRQSVAFWCNPISGHATLYWYQQILGQGPKLLIQFQNNGVVDDSQLPKDRFSAERLKGVDSTLKIQPAKLEDSAVYLCASSLGGGGNQPQHFGDGTRLSIL.

The rearrangement joins TRBV21-1 to TRBJ2-2; the table assigns TRBD1, which was not confirmed against the DNA. TRBV21-1 is deemed a pseudogene. The CDR3 runs to 20 residues. The CDR3 DNA sequence: TGTGCCAGCAGCAAAGACAACCGGGACAGGGCGTCCGTGAACACCGGGGAGCTGTTTTTT. Its translation: CASSKDNRDRASVNTGELFF.

The V call is TRBV11-3, the J call TRBJ2-1, with D tentatively TRBD2 (6 bases). V lost 4 bases to trimming and J lost 6 bases, with 10 bases between them. The CDR3 runs to 13 residues. CDR1 SGHNT and CDR2 YENEEA come from the germline V gene. CDR3 DNA sequence: TGTGCCAGCAGCTGGGGGGTGGTCAATGAGCAGTTCTTC. As protein: CASSWGVVNEQFF.

This chain links TRBV6-1 with TRBJ1-5, with D hard to call. There are 15 residues in the CDR3. Germline assignment: CDR1 MNHNS and CDR2 SASEGT. V lost 0 bases and J 6 bases, leaving 12 bases between the germline ends. The CDR3 bases are TGTGCCAGCAGTGAAGCGAGGGCGATTACTCAGCCCCAGCATTTT. Encoded protein: CASSEARAITQPQHF.

J is TRBJ1-2 and V is TRBV19; 7 bases map to TRBD1. The V gene end was trimmed by 5 bases and the J gene end by 4 bases; junction bases not matched to a gene: 7. Germline V gene sequence: CDR1 LNHDA, CDR2 SQIVND (reference sequence). The CDR3 is 14 residues long. The chain's CDR3 is CASSATGDTYGYTF. CDR3 sequence (DNA): TGTGCCAGTAGTGCAACAGGGGATACCTATGGCTACACCTTC.

This chain connects TRBV30 to TRBJ1-1, with 9 positions matching TRBD1. In germline, CDR1 is GTSNPN, CDR2 SVGIG (reference sequence). The CDR3 sequence is 16 residues long. Trimming at V came to 0 bases and at J to 3 bases, leaving 8 bases not matched to a gene. CDR3 loop: CAWSVRTGASYTEAFF. The CDR3 coding sequence is TGTGCCTGGAGTGTACGGACAGGGGCGTCGTACACTGAAGCTTTCTTT.

The J gene is TRBJ2-2, the V gene TRBV27; maybe TRBD2 (5 bases). V lost 2 bases, J lost 5 bases, and 12 bases lay in between. The CDR3 has 15 amino acids. Germline V gene lookup returns CDR1 MNHEY and CDR2 SMNVEV (reference sequence). CDR3 in amino acids: CASSLTAVYTGELFF. The CDR3 region has the DNA TGTGCCAGCAGTTTAACAGCGGTTTATACCGGGGAGCTGTTTTTT.